The T cell receptor (beta chain) described here comes from a study of shared clonotypes between healthy human individuals. Study-wide results and limits: Estimated clonotype richness was generally higher in naive than memory subsets. Clonotypes not shared had lower generation probabilities than those common to all four donors. In a few donors, roughly 5.2% of naive CD4 clonotypes appeared in common.

Per germline, CDR1 SGHAT and CDR2 FQNNGV. Trimming pared 2 bases from V and 4 bases from J, leaving 11 bases between. CDR3 length: 14 residues. This clone was observed a single time. Antigen: not known. TCRdb keeps only in-frame clones here, not all; method: immunoSEQ multiplex PCR. The table shows around 2.5 million clones, with 93% occurring only once. Sequenced material: naive CD4+ T cells from PBMCs. The subset: CD45RA+ positively selected. The clonotype was recovered from a man in his late teens or twenties in good health. Some clones in this sample may be carry-over from other donors' samples. The rearrangement uses TRBV11-2 and TRBJ1-1; D gene unclear. This CDR3 is CASSLTRLGTEAFF. CDR3 sequence (DNA): TGTGCCAGCAGCTTAACTCGCCTAGGCACTGAAGCTTTCTTT.